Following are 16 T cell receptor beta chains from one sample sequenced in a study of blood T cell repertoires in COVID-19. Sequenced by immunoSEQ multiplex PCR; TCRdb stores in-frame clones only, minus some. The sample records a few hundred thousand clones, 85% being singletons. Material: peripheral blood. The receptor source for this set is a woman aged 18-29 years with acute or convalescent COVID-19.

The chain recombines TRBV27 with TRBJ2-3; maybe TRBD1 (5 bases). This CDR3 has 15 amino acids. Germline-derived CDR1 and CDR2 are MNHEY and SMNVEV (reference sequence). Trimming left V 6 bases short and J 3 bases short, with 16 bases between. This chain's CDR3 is CASSLWSQGTDTQYF. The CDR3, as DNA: TGTGCCAGCAGCCTCTGGTCCCAGGGAACAGATACGCAGTATTTT.

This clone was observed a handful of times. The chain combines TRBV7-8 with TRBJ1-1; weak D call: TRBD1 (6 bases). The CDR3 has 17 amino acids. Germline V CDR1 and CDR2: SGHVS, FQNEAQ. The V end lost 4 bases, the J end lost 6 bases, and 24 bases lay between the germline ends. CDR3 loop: CASSYAPGDNLVAEAFF. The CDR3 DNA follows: TGTGCCAGCAGCTATGCCCCAGGGGACAATCTGGTCGCTGAAGCTTTCTTT.

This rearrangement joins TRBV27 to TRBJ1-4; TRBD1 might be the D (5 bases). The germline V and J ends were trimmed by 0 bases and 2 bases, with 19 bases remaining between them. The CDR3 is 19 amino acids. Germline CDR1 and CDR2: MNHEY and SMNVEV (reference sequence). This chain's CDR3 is CASSLSGEMGGLTNEKLFF. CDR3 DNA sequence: TGTGCCAGCAGTTTATCGGGGGAAATGGGGGGTTTGACTAATGAAAAACTGTTTTTT.

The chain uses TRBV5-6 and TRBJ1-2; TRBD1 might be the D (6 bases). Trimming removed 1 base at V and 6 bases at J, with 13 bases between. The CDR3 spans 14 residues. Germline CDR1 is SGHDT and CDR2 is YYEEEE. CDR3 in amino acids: CASSLLRGADGYTF. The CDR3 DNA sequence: TGTGCCAGCAGCTTGCTCCGGGGGGCTGATGGCTACACCTTC.

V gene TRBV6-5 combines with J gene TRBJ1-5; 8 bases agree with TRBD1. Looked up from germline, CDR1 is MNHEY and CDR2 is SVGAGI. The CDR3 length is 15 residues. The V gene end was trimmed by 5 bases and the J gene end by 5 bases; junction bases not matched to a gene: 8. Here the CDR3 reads CASSKNGQGYQPQHF. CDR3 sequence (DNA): TGTGCCAGCAGTAAAAATGGACAGGGATATCAGCCCCAGCATTTT.

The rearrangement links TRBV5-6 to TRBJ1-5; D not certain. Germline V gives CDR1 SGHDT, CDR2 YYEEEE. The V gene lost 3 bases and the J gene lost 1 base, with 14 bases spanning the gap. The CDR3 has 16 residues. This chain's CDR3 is CASSSLRLGSNQPQHF. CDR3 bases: TGTGCCAGCAGCTCCTTGCGTCTCGGGAGCAATCAGCCCCAGCATTTT.

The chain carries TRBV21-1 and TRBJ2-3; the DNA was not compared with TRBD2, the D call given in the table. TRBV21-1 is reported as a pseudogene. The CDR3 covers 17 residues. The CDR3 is CASSKGLLAGHTDTQYF. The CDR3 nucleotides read TGTGCCAGCAGCAAAGGCTTGCTAGCGGGACACACAGATACGCAGTATTTT.

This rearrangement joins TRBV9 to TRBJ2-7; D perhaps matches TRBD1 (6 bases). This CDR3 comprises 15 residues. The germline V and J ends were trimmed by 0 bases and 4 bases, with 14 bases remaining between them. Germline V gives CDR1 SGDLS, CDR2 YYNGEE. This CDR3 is CASSVGATGPYEQYF. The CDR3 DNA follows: TGTGCCAGCAGCGTAGGGGCTACAGGGCCGTACGAGCAGTACTTC. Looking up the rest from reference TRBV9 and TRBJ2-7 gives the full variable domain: DSGVTQTPKHLITATGQRVTLRCSPRSGDLSVYWYQQSLDQGLQFLIQYYNGEERAKGNILERFSAQQFPDLHSELNLSSLELGDSALYFCASSVGATGPYEQYFGPGTRLTVT.

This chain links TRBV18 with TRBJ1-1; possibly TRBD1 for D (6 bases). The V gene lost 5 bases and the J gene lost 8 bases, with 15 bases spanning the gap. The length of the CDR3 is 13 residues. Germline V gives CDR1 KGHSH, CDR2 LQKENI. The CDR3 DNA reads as TGTGCCAGCTCATCGGGAACAGGACAGGAAGCTTTCTTT. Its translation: CASSSGTGQEAFF.

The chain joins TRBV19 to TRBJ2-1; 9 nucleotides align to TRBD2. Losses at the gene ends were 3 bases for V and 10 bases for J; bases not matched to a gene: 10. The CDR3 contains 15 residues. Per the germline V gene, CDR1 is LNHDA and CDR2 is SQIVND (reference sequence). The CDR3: CASSIPQRGAREQFF. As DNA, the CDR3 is TGTGCCAGTAGTATTCCCCAGCGGGGGGCAAGGGAGCAGTTCTTC. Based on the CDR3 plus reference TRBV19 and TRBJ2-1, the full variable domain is DGGITQSPKYLFRKEGQNVTLSCEQNLNHDAMYWYRQDPGQGLRLIYYSQIVNDFQKGDIAEGYSVSREKKESFPLTVTSAQKNPTAFYLCASSIPQRGAREQFFGPGTRLTVL.

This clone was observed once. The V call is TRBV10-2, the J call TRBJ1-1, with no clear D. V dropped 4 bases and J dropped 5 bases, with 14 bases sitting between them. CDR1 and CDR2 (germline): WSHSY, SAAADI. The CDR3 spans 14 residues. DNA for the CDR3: TGCGCCAGCAGTGGATATGAGGATAGGACTGAAGCTTTCTTT. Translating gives CASSGYEDRTEAFF.

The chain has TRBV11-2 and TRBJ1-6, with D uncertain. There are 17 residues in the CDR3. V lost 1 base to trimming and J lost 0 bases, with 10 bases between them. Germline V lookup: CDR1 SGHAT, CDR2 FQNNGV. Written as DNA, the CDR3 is TGTGCCAGCAGCTTAGGAGGGTATAGCTCCTATAATTCACCCCTCCACTTT. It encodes CASSLGGYSSYNSPLHF.

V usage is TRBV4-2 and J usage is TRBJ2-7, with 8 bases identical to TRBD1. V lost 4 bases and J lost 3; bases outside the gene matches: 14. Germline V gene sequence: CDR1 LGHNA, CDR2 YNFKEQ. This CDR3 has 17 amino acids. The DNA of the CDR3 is TGTGCCAGCAGCCGGGAGCTGGTGACAGGGGTAAACTACGAGCAGTACTTC. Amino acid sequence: CASSRELVTGVNYEQYF.

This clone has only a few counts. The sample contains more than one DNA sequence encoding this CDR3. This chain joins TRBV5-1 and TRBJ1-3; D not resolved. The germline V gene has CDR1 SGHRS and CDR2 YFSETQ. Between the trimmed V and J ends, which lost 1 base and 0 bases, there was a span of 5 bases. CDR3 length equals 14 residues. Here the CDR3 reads CASSLTVSGNTIYF. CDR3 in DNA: TGCGCCAGCAGCTTGACAGTCTCTGGAAACACCATATATTTT.

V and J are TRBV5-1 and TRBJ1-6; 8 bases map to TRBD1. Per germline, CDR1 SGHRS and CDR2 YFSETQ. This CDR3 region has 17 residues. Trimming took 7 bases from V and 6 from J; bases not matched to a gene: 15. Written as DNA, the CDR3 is TGCGCCAGCTTCAGACGGAGCAGGGACAGGCGTAATTCACCCCTCCACTTT. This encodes CASFRRSRDRRNSPLHF.

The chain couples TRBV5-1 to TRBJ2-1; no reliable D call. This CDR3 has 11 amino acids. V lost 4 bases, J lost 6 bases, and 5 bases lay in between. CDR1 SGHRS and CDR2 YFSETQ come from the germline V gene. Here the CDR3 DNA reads TGCGCCAGCAGCGGTAGCAATGAGCAGTTCTTC. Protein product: CASSGSNEQFF.